This TCR beta chain was sequenced in a study of T cell clones after liver transplantation. About the study: Three of the eight recipients were HCV-positive; the rest had non-autoimmune, non-viral transplant indications. Tolerance: complete withdrawal held at least one year, liver enzymes staying within twice normal. The study's findings and limits: These preliminary findings come from unstandardized post-transplant sampling times.

With respect to this clone: Its cognate antigen is unknown.

Clones were read by immunoSEQ multiplex PCR, and TCRdb kept only the in-frame ones, dropping some. The sample lists about 51,000 clones, 70% to 90% occurring once. The sequence was obtained from a human patient who received a liver transplant. Part of the T cell pool may stem from the graft donor. This material consisted of CD8+ T cells from blood, taken 12 months after liver transplant.

The CDR3 DNA reads as TGTGCCAGCAGTGGCAATGACAGGGTAACTGAAGCTTTCTTT. Its protein product is CASSGNDRVTEAFF. V gene TRBV28 combines with J gene TRBJ1-1, with 7 bases aligning to TRBD1. J was trimmed by 5 bases and V by 5 bases; bases with no gene match: 8. The CDR3 totals 14 residues. Germline CDR1 is MDHEN and CDR2 is SYDVKM.